This TCR beta chain appears in the sequencing data of a study of T cell repertoires in cytomegalovirus infection. For the study at large: Public TCR beta signatures marked donors with CMV infection and the matching HLA. Study-wide results and caveats: HLA-C-restricted, CMV-specific TCR beta clonotypes were dominant ex vivo.

With regard to this clonotype: The antigen is unknown.

This CDR3 region has 15 residues. V gave up 4 bases and J gave up 2 bases, with 12 bases separating them. The germline gives CDR1 LGHDT, CDR2 YNNKEL (reference sequence). In TCRdb, the reads were re-called with MiXCR into one record per CDR3 protein. The repertoire holds about 310,000 distinct CDR3 sequences, with about 17% as singletons. The specimen sequenced was PBMCs. The rearrangement links TRBV3-1 to TRBJ2-1; tentatively, D is TRBD1 or TRBD2 (6 bases each). This TCR was recovered from a human donor in good health (CMV status not recorded). Some clones in this sample may be carry-over from other donors' samples. The CDR3 DNA sequence: TGTGCCAGCAGCCTTGAGGGGGGCGCCTACAATGAGCAGTTCTTC. This translates into CASSLEGGAYNEQFF.